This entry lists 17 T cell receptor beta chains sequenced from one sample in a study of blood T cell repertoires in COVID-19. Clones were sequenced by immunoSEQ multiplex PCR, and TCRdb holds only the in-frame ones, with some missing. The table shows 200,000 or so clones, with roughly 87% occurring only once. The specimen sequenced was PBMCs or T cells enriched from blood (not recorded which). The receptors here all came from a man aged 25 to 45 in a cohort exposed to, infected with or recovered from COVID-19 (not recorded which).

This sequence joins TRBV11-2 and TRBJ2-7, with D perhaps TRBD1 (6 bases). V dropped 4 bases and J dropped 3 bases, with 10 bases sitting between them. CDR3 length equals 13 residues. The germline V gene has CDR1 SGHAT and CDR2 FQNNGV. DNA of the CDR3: TGTGCCAGCAGCTCGGGACACCTCTACGAGCAGTACTTC. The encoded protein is CASSSGHLYEQYF. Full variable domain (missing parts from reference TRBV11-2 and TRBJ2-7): EAGVAQSPRYKIIEKRQSVAFWCNPISGHATLYWYQQILGQGPKLLIQFQNNGVVDDSQLPKDRFSAERLKGVDSTLKIQPAKLEDSAVYLCASSSGHLYEQYFGPGTRLTVT.

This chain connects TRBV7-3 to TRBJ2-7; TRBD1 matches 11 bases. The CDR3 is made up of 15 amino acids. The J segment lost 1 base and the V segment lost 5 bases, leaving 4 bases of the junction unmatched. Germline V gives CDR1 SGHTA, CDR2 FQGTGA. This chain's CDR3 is CASSTGDRGSYEQYF. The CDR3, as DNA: TGTGCCAGCAGCACAGGGGACAGGGGGTCCTACGAGCAGTACTTC.

CDR3 protein: CATSTQVRSPLHF. The CDR3 coding sequence is TGTGCCACCAGCACCCAGGTTAGATCACCCCTCCACTTT. The chain carries TRBV15 and TRBJ1-6; D remains ambiguous. The V gene's germline CDR1 is LNHNV and CDR2 YYDKDF (reference sequence). Between the trimmed V and J ends, which lost 4 bases and 10 bases, there was a span of 11 bases. This CDR3 is 13 amino acids long.

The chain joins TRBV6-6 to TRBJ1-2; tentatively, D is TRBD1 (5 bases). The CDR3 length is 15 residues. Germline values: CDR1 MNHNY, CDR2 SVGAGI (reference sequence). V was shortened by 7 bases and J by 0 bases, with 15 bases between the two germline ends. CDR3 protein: CASTPGRDSNYGYTF. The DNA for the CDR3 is TGTGCCAGCACTCCAGGCCGGGACTCTAACTATGGCTACACCTTC.

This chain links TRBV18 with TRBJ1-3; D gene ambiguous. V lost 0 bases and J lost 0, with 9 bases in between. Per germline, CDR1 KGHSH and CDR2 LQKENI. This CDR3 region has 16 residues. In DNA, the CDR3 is TGTGCCAGCTCACCACCAGCTCGCTACTCTGGAAACACCATATATTTT. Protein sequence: CASSPPARYSGNTIYF.

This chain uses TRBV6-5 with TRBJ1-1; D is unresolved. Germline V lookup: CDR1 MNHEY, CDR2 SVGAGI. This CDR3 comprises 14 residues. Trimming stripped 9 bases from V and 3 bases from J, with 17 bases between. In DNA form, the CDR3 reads TGTGCCAGTCGGCGGCCGCCCGGGGACACTGAAGCTTTCTTT. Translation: CASRRPPGDTEAFF.

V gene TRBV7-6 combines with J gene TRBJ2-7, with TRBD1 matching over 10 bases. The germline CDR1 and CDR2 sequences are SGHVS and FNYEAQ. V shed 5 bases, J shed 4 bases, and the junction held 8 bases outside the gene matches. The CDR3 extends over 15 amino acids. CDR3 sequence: CASSPRTGGGYEQYF. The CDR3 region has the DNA TGTGCCAGCAGCCCTAGGACAGGGGGAGGGTACGAGCAGTACTTC.

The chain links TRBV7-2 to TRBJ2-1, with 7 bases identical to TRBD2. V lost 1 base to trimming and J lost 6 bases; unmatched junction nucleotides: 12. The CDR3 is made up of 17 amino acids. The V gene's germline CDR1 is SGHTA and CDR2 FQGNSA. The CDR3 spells CASSLGVGDYRSNEQFF. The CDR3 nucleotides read TGTGCCAGCAGCTTAGGCGTGGGGGACTACCGTTCCAATGAGCAGTTCTTC.

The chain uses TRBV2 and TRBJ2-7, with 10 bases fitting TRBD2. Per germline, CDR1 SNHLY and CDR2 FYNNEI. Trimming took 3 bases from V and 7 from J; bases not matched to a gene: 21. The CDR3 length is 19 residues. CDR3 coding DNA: TGTGCCAGCAGTGAGGGACCCCTGTACGAACTAGCGGGAACAAATGAGCAGTACTTC. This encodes CASSEGPLYELAGTNEQYF.

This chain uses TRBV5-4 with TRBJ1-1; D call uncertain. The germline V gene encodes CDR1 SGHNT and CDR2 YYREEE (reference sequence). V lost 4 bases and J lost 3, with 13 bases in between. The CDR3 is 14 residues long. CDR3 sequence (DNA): TGTGCCAGCAGCCCCGAGGTAGCGGACACTGAAGCTTTCTTT. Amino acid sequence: CASSPEVADTEAFF.

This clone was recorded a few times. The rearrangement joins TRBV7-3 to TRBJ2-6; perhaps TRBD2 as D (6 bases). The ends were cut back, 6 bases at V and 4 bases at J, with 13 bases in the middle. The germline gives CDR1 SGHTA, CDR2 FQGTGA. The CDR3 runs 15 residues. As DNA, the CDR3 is TGTGCCAGCAGTTTCCGGGAGTCAGGGGCCAACGTCCTGACTTTC. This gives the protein CASSFRESGANVLTF. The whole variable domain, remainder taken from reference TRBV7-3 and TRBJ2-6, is GAGVSQTPSNKVTEKGKYVELRCDPISGHTALYWYRQSLGQGPEFLIYFQGTGAADDSGLPNDRFFAVRPEGSVSTLKIQRTERGDSAVYLCASSFRESGANVLTFGAGSRLTVL.

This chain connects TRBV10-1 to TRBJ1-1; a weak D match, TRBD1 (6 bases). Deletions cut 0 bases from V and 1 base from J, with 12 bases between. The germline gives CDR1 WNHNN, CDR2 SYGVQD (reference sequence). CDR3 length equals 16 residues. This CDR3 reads CASSESKPGANTEAFF. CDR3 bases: TGCGCCAGCAGTGAGTCGAAACCAGGGGCGAACACTGAAGCTTTCTTT.

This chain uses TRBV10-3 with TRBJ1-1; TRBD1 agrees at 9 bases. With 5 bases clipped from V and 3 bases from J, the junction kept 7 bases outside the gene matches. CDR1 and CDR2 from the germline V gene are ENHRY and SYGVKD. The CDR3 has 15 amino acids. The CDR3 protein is CAISNRGLGDTEAFF. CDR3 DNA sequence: TGTGCCATCAGTAACAGGGGGCTAGGAGACACTGAAGCTTTCTTT.

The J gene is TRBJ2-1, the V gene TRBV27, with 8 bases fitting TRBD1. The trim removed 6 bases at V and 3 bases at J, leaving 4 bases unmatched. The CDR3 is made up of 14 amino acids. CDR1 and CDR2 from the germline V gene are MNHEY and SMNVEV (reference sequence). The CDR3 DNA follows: TGTGCCAGCAGGGCCGGGACAGGCTACAATGAGCAGTTCTTC. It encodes CASRAGTGYNEQFF.

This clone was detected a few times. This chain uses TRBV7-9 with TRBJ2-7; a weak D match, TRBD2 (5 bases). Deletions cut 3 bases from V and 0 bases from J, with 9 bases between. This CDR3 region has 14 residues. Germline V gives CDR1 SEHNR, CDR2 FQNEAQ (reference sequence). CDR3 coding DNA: TGTGCCAGCAGCTTCTCAGCGGTCTCCTACGAGCAGTACTTC. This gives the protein CASSFSAVSYEQYF.

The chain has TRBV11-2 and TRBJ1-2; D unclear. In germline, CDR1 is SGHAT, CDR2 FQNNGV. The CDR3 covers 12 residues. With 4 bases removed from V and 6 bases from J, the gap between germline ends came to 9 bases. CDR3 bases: TGTGCCAGCAGCTGGGAGGGTGATGGCTACACCTTC. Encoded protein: CASSWEGDGYTF.

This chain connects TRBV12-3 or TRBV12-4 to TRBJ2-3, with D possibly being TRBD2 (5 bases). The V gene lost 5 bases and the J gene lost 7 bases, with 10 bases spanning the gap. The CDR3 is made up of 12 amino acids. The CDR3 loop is CASSTGLYTQYF. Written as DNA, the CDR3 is TGTGCCAGCAGTACCGGACTGTATACGCAGTATTTT.